This T cell receptor beta chain was observed in a study of blood T cell repertoires in COVID-19. About the research overall: Collection of acute and convalescent COVID-19 samples took place in the United States, Italy and Spain. Sample material is recorded as cDNA or gDNA derived from T cells, B-cell-depleted T cells, or PBMCs.

Germline CDR1 reads SGHDN; CDR2 reads FVKESK. With 0 bases clipped from V and 2 bases from J, the junction kept 17 bases outside the gene matches. The CDR3 contains 21 residues. Methods used by the authors: Researchers report that nucleated cell counts were estimated from reference gene primer amplification. The repertoire was sequenced with immunoSEQ multiplex PCR; TCRdb's copy has only in-frame clones and lacks some. Clonal size and the V and J genes are those of that table, whereas D and trimming came from the DNA. Of over 50,000 clones in the sample, around 87% were seen once. The sequence derives from a man aged 60 to 69 with acute or convalescent COVID-19. The sequenced sample was peripheral blood. The rearrangement uses TRBV14 and TRBJ2-5, with TRBD2 matching over 11 bases. CDR3 bases: TGTGCCAGCAGCCAAGATATAGGAGCTAGCGGGGGGTCCCACAGACAAGAGACCCAGTACTTC. Translating gives CASSQDIGASGGSHRQETQYF.